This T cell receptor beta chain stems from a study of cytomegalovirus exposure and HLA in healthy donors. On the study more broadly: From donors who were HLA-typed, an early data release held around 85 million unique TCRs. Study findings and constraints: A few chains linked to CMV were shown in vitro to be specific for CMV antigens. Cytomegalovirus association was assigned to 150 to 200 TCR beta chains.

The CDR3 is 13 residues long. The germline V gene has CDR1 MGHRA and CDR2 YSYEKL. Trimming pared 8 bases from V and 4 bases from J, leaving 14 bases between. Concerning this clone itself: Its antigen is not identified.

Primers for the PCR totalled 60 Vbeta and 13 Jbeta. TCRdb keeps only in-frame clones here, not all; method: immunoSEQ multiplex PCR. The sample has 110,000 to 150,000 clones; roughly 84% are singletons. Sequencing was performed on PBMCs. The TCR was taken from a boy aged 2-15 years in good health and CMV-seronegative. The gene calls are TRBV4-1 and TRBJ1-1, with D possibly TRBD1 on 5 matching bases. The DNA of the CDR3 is TGCGCCAGCCTGGGGGGACCGAGCACTGAAGCTTTCTTT. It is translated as CASLGGPSTEAFF.